This T cell receptor (beta chain) was obtained from a study of human T cells and chemical hapten exposure. As the library was built, unique molecular identifiers were attached to individual cDNA molecules. Each CDR3 protein is one row after TCRdb ran MiXCR on the RACE reads. The sample records about 40,000 distinct CDR3 sequences, 3% to 4% being singletons. Time point specified: patch test 2, 6 weeks after DPC sensitization. The treatment is: therapeutic diphenylcyclopropenone sensitization with weekly scalp DPC. Every donor had alopecia and was 18 to 70 years old; all were suitable for DPC. This clonotype was seen ten or more times. The V gene's germline CDR1 is SGHDT and CDR2 YYEEEE. The CDR3 extends over 15 amino acids. V was clipped by 3 bases and J by 5 bases; unmatched bases: 6.

The source was whole blood, collected in connection with sensitization to the hapten diphenylcyclopropenone (DPC). This sequence joins TRBV5-6 and TRBJ2-3, with 10 bases identical to TRBD1. This TCR was sampled from a man aged 40-55 years with alopecia areata. Some clones in this sample may be carry-over from other donors' samples. This chain's CDR3 is CASSSGDRGKDTQYF. CDR3 sequence (DNA): TGTGCCAGCAGCTCCGGGGACAGGGGTAAAGATACGCAGTATTTT.